These T cell receptor beta chains were read from a single sample in a study of blood T cells in healthy people across ages. TCRdb redid the calling of the 5' RACE reads with MiXCR, one entry per CDR3 protein. The repertoire holds about 1 million distinct CDR3 sequences, 25% seen once, with approximately 0.75% in the top ten. The same specimen was also included in a second study, on T cells of mothers and their children.

The source material was blood. The receptors derive from a girl aged 2-9 years in good health. The conserved cysteine and the conserved F or W are not part of the CDR3 here.

v_call: TRBV2; cdr3_length: 12; j_call: TRBJ1-5; cdr3_aa: ASRADQPNQPQH
v_call: TRBV7-6; cdr3_length: 12; j_call: TRBJ2-1; cdr3_aa: ASRRGGANNEQF
v_call: TRBV21-1; cdr3_length: 11; j_call: TRBJ2-3; cdr3_aa: ASSKPGEDTQY
v_call: TRBV10-3; cdr3_length: 11; j_call: TRBJ1-1; cdr3_aa: AMGGAGNTEAF
v_call: TRBV12-3/TRBV12-4; cdr3_length: 11; j_call: TRBJ1-1; cdr3_aa: ASKYTGGTEAF
v_call: TRBV7-9; cdr3_length: 10; j_call: .; cdr3_aa: ASSLKGSEQY
v_call: TRBV7-3; cdr3_length: 10; j_call: TRBJ2-3; cdr3_aa: ASGLLEDTQY
v_call: TRBV23-1; cdr3_length: 15; j_call: TRBJ1-5; cdr3_aa: ASSLWAILYSNQPQH
v_call: TRBV10-3; cdr3_length: 15; j_call: TRBJ2-1; cdr3_aa: AIRTSTGLGKNNEQF
v_call: TRBV14; cdr3_length: 17; j_call: TRBJ2-5; cdr3_aa: ASSQDLSSLSINQETQY
v_call: TRBV25-1; cdr3_length: 10; j_call: TRBJ2-2; cdr3_aa: ASSRAGGELF
v_call: TRBV4-1; cdr3_length: 12; j_call: TRBJ2-7; cdr3_aa: ASSHPGQGPEQY
v_call: TRBV6-4; cdr3_length: 17; j_call: .; cdr3_aa: ASSDSRFFVAGEAYEQY
v_call: TRBV11-2; cdr3_length: 11; j_call: .; cdr3_aa: ASSPSYGHEQF
v_call: TRBV11-2; cdr3_length: 16; j_call: TRBJ1-1; cdr3_aa: ASSLDRGQGRMNTEAF
v_call: TRBV6-2/TRBV6-3; cdr3_length: 16; j_call: TRBJ1-1; cdr3_aa: ASSDVSYLSFMNTEAF
v_call: TRBV6-6; cdr3_length: 11; j_call: TRBJ2-3; cdr3_aa: ASRGSLTDTQY
v_call: TRBV7-9; cdr3_length: 10; j_call: TRBJ1-6; cdr3_aa: ASSARVSPLH
v_call: TRBV12-5; cdr3_length: 12; j_call: TRBJ2-2; cdr3_aa: ASGLLGVTGELF
v_call: TRBV7-9; cdr3_length: 14; j_call: TRBJ2-3; cdr3_aa: ASLSGLGGWTDTQY
v_call: TRBV7-9; cdr3_length: 12; j_call: TRBJ2-3; cdr3_aa: ASSIGSGTDTQY
v_call: TRBV7-2; cdr3_length: 13; j_call: TRBJ2-5; cdr3_aa: ASSLGASGRETQY
v_call: TRBV7-2; cdr3_length: 13; j_call: TRBJ2-7; cdr3_aa: ASSILAGLSYEQY
v_call: TRBV7-8; cdr3_length: 10; j_call: TRBJ2-2; cdr3_aa: ASMRNTGELF
v_call: TRBV4-3; cdr3_length: 12; j_call: TRBJ1-1; cdr3_aa: ASRTNSGVTEAF